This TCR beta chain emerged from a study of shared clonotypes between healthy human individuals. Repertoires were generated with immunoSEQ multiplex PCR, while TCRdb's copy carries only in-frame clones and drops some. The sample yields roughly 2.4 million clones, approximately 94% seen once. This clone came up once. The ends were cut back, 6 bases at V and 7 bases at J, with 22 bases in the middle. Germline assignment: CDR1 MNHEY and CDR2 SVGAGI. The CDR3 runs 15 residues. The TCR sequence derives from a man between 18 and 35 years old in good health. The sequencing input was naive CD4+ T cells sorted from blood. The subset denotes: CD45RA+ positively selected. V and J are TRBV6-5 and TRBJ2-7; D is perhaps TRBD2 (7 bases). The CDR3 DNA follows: TGTGCCAGCAGACCGGATGGGGGGGCGGTTGGAGAGCAGTACTTC. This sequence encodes CASRPDGGAVGEQYF.